One sample yielded the 19 T cell receptor beta chains listed below, sequenced in a study of blood T cells in healthy people across ages. The second PCR ran about 6 to 11 cycles with a sample-barcoded 5' primer and J-beta primers. TCRdb ran MiXCR on the 5' RACE reads and lists one entry per CDR3 protein. The table lists approximately 1.5 million distinct CDR3 sequences, 30% to 35% of them singletons. The sample consisted of blood. The receptors were sampled from a woman between 25 and 40 years old in good health.

There are a few counts of this clonotype. The chain couples TRBV27 to TRBJ2-7; no firm D call. V was shortened by 3 bases and J by 0 bases, with 9 bases between the two germline ends. The germline V gene encodes CDR1 MNHEY and CDR2 SMNVEV (reference sequence). The CDR3 covers 14 residues. The CDR3 bases are TGTGCCAGCAGTTTCAGGCCAGCCTCCTACGAGCAGTACTTC. It encodes CASSFRPASYEQYF.

This sequence joins TRBV19 and TRBJ1-5; no reliable D call. This CDR3 comprises 13 residues. Per germline, CDR1 LNHDA and CDR2 SQIVND (reference sequence). Trimming took off 8 bases at V and 3 bases at J, with 11 bases between the two ends. The CDR3 protein is CASVQAINQPQHF. The CDR3, as DNA: TGTGCCAGTGTTCAGGCGATCAATCAGCCCCAGCATTTT. Full variable domain (remainder filled in from reference TRBV19 and TRBJ1-5): DGGITQSPKYLFRKEGQNVTLSCEQNLNHDAMYWYRQDPGQGLRLIYYSQIVNDFQKGDIAEGYSVSREKKESFPLTVTSAQKNPTAFYLCASVQAINQPQHFGDGTRLSIL.

This chain uses TRBV15 with TRBJ2-1; D might be TRBD2 (5 bases). This CDR3 spans 14 amino acids. The V gene's germline CDR1 is LNHNV and CDR2 YYDKDF (reference sequence). The V and J ends lost 4 bases and 7 bases respectively, with 14 bases between them. In DNA, the CDR3 is TGTGCCACCAGCATAACCTTTGAGGGTAATGAGCAGTTCTTC. Residues: CATSITFEGNEQFF.

This clonotype was detected a few times. The chain couples TRBV29-1 to TRBJ2-7; 7 positions agree with TRBD1. The J segment lost 3 bases and the V segment lost 8 bases, leaving 13 bases of the junction unmatched. CDR1 SQVTM and CDR2 ANQGSEA come from the germline V gene. This CDR3 has 14 residues. For the CDR3, the DNA is TGCAGCATTGGGGACAGATTCTTATTCTACGAGCAGTACTTC. Translated: CSIGDRFLFYEQYF.

Here the CDR3 reads CSVGISAGAHAQYF. The CDR3 DNA follows: TGCAGCGTTGGTATCTCGGCAGGTGCCCACGCGCAGTACTTC. The V gene is TRBV29-1, the J gene TRBJ2-7; D gene uncertain. The germline V and J ends were trimmed by 4 bases and 9 bases, with 22 bases remaining between them. In germline, CDR1 is SQVTM, CDR2 ANQGSEA. This CDR3 is built from 14 residues.

A few counts support this clonotype. This rearrangement joins TRBV7-2 to TRBJ2-7, with 12 bases lining up with TRBD2. The CDR3 consists of 11 residues. Germline V CDR1 and CDR2: SGHTA, FQGNSA. In DNA, the CDR3 is TGTGCGACTAGCGGGGGTTTTGAGCAGTACTTC. Residues: CATSGGFEQYF.

This chain connects TRBV10-1 to TRBJ2-2; tentatively, D is TRBD2 (6 bases). Germline V gene data show CDR1 as WNHNN and CDR2 as SYGVQD (reference sequence). V gave up 8 bases and J gave up 4 bases, with 8 bases separating them. The CDR3 is 12 amino acids. The CDR3 DNA reads TGCGCCAGCCGGGAGAGCACCGGGGAGCTGTTTTTT. This translates into CASRESTGELFF.

J is TRBJ2-3 and V is TRBV12-3 or TRBV12-4; TRBD2 matches 13 bases. There are 17 residues in the CDR3. V was pared by 6 bases and J by 15 bases, with 21 bases of the junction left unmatched. The CDR3 region has the DNA TGTGCCAGCAGCCAAGTACTAGCGGGAGGGAGAGCAGATGTGGAATATTTT. It encodes CASSQVLAGGRADVEYF.

This clonotype was seen more than once but under ten times. CDR3 in DNA: TGTGCCATCAGTGATAGGGGAGGGCACCCGAACACTGAAGCTTTCTTT. Amino acids: CAISDRGGHPNTEAFF. The gene calls are TRBV10-3 and TRBJ1-1; TRBD1 is a possible D gene (5 bases). The CDR3 covers 16 residues. The V gene's germline CDR1 is ENHRY and CDR2 SYGVKD. Trimming took off 3 bases at V and 1 base at J, with 15 bases between the two ends.

The CDR3 protein is CSAREGTGSEQYF. The CDR3 DNA reads as TGCAGTGCTAGAGAGGGGACAGGGAGCGAGCAGTACTTC. V and J are TRBV20-1 and TRBJ2-7; 9 positions agree with TRBD1. The CDR3 sequence is 13 residues long. The germline CDR1 and CDR2 sequences are DFQATT and SNEGSKA (reference sequence). The V and J ends lost 0 bases and 6 bases, in that order; junction bases with no gene match: 3.

The genes are TRBV20-1 and TRBJ1-2, with D tentatively TRBD1 (5 bases). Germline V gene data show CDR1 as DFQATT and CDR2 as SNEGSKA (reference sequence). The V end was cut by 0 bases, the J end by 1 base, with 12 bases between. The CDR3 loop spans 15 amino acids. The CDR3 bases are TGCAGTGCTAGAGATCGGCAGGGCAATAACTATGGCTACACCTTC. Its protein is CSARDRQGNNYGYTF.

A single count supports this clonotype. Germline and junction disagree at one end, which may indicate a read error. The chain links TRBV7-9 to TRBJ2-5; D not resolved. CDR1 and CDR2 from the germline V gene are SEHNR and FQNEAQ (reference sequence). This CDR3 is built from 13 residues. This chain's CDR3 is CAGSSRDEETQYF. The CDR3 nucleotides are TGTGCCGGCAGCTCCCGAGACGAGGAGACCCAGTACTTC.

The chain carries TRBV20-1 and TRBJ2-7, with a possible D match to TRBD2 (6 bases). This CDR3 contains 13 residues. V lost 5 bases, J lost 2 bases, and 13 bases lay in between. Germline V gives CDR1 DFQATT, CDR2 SNEGSKA (reference sequence). In DNA form, the CDR3 reads TGCAGTGCTCGCAGGTCGGGGGCCTACGAGCAGTACTTC. This codes for CSARRSGAYEQYF.

The J gene is TRBJ2-4, the V gene TRBV5-1; D may be TRBD1 (5 bases). The J call may be mistaken, given a closer DNA end match to TRBJ2-7. CDR1 is SGHRS, CDR2 YFSETQ, per germline. CDR3 length: 14 amino acids. CDR3 residues: CASSLDNPSYEQYF. CDR3 nucleotide sequence: TGCGCCAGCAGCCTGGACAATCCGAGCTACGAGCAGTACTTC.

V and J are TRBV7-9 and TRBJ1-5; TRBD1 agrees at 8 bases. CDR3 size: 13 residues. Trimming cost V 8 bases and J 11 bases; bases outside gene matches: 11. Germline CDR1 and CDR2: SEHNR and FQNEAQ (reference sequence). The CDR3 DNA reads TGTGCCAGCGGCACACCAGGGGGCTCGGCCCAGCATTTT. Protein product: CASGTPGGSAQHF.

Comments on this clonotype: A junction end diverges from the germline sequence, so it may reflect a read error. The rearrangement uses TRBV20-1 and TRBJ1-6; D gene ambiguous. The V gene's germline CDR1 is DFQATT and CDR2 SNEGSKA (reference sequence). CDR3 length: 15 amino acids. The CDR3 nucleotides are TGCAGTGCTAGAGGGGGTTGGGAGGCGATGCCACCCCCCCACTTT. Translating it yields CSARGGWEAMPPPHF.

This clonotype was counted a few times. The chain is built from TRBV6-1 and TRBJ1-4, with D unresolved. The V and J ends lost 7 bases and 0 bases respectively, with 3 bases between them. In germline, CDR1 is MNHNS, CDR2 SASEGT. This CDR3 has 12 amino acids. CDR3 loop: CASTSTNEKLFF. Here the CDR3 DNA reads TGTGCCAGCACCTCAACTAATGAAAAACTGTTTTTT.

This clonotype was picked up a small number of times. This chain connects TRBV10-3 to TRBJ1-1; D unresolved. The germline V and J ends were trimmed by 4 bases and 3 bases, with 9 bases remaining between them. Per germline, CDR1 ENHRY and CDR2 SYGVKD. The CDR3 contains 13 residues. The CDR3 sequence: CAISVNRDTEAFF. DNA of the CDR3: TGTGCCATCAGTGTGAATCGGGACACTGAAGCTTTCTTT.

This clonotype was counted between two and nine times. This chain links TRBV24-1 with TRBJ1-2; tentatively, D is TRBD1 (6 bases). The CDR3 has 16 amino acids. V was clipped by 2 bases and J by 3 bases, with 15 bases between them. The germline gives CDR1 KGHDR, CDR2 SFDVKD. The CDR3 DNA follows: TGTGCCACCAGTGATTGCAGGCAGGGGTTCTACTATGGCTACACCTTC. Its protein product is CATSDCRQGFYYGYTF.